This TCR beta chain was profiled in a study of blood T cells in healthy people across ages. General observations from the study: Per million T cells, TCR beta diversity dropped roughly linearly as age increased.

In regard to this clonotype: Antigen specificity is unknown.

PCR was performed a second time for about 6 to 11 cycles using a sample-barcoded 5' primer and a J-beta primer mix. TCRdb re-analysed the 5' RACE reads in MiXCR, keeping a single row per CDR3 protein. The table lists about 720,000 distinct CDR3 sequences, 20% to 25% of them singletons. This CDR3 region has 13 residues. The V end was cut by 5 bases, the J end by 2 bases, with 12 bases between. CDR1 SQVTM and CDR2 ANQGSEA come from the germline V gene. Each donor was a healthy Caucasian individual from Russia, aged roughly 6 to 90. The receptor was isolated from a man aged 65-85 years in good health. The specimen sequenced was blood. The rearrangement links TRBV29-1 to TRBJ1-2; D possibly corresponds to TRBD1 (5 bases). In DNA, the CDR3 is TGCAGCGTTTGGGGCGGGACCAACTATGGCTACACCTTC. Translating gives CSVWGGTNYGYTF.